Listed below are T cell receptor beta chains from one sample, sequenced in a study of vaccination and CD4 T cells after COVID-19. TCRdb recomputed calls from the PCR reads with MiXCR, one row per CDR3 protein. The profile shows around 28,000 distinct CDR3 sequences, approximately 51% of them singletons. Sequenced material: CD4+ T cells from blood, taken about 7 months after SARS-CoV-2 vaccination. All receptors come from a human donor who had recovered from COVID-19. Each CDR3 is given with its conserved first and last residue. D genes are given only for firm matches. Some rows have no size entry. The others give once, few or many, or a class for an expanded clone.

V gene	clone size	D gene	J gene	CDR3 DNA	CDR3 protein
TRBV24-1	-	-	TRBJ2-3	TGTGCCACCAGTGATTTGGCAGGGGCATCAGATACGCAGTATTTT	CATSDLAGASDTQYF
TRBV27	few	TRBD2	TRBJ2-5	TGTGCCAGCAGCCCCTGGGGTAGCGGGAGCCAAGAGACCCAGTACTTC	CASSPWGSGSQETQYF
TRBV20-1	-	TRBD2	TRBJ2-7	TGCAGTGCTAGACTAGCGGGAGGGTCGGGTGAGCAGTACTTC	CSARLAGGSGEQYF
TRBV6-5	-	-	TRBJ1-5	TGTGCCAGCAGTTACTTGTCCGGGGGCAATCAGCCCCAGCATTTT	CASSYLSGGNQPQHF
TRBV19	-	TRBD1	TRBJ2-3	TGTGCCAGTAGTAACTTGGGGACGCGTGGTACAGGGGGAGGAGATACGCAGTATTTT	CASSNLGTRGTGGGDTQYF
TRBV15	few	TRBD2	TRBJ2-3	TGTGCCACCAGCAGCCAGATTAGCGGGACAGATACGCAGTATTTT	CATSSQISGTDTQYF
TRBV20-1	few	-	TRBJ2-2	TGCAGTGCTAGATGGGGGGCAGGGACCGGGGAGCTGTTTTTT	CSARWGAGTGELFF
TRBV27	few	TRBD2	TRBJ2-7	TGTGCCAGCAGTTTATGGTTAGCGGGAATCTACGAGCAGTACTTC	CASSLWLAGIYEQYF
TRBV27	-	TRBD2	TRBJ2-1	TGTGCCAGCAGTTCTCTCCCGGGAGGGTCTGATGAGCAGTTCTTC	CASSSLPGGSDEQFF
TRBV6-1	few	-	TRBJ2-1	TGTGCCAGCAGTCTACAGAATTTCTACAATGAGCAGTTCTTC	CASSLQNFYNEQFF
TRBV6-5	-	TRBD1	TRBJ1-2	TGTGCCAGCAGCCGGGACAGTAACTATGGCTACACCTTC	CASSRDSNYGYTF
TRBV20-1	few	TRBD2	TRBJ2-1	TGCGGTGAGCGGGGGCGGTACAATGAGCAGTTCTTC	CGERGRYNEQFF
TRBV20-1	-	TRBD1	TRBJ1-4	TGCAGTGCCAGAGTGGGACAGAATGAAAAACTGTTTTTT	CSARVGQNEKLFF
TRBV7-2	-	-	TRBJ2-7	TGTGCCAGCAGCTTAGTACTCAGGGGCTCCTACGAGCAGTACTTC	CASSLVLRGSYEQYF
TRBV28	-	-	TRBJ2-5	TGTGCCAGCAGTCCCACAAACCCCACAGGTCGGGAGACCCAGTACTTC	CASSPTNPTGRETQYF
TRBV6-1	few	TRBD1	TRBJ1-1	TGTGCCAGCAGGATCGGGACAGCGACTGAAGCTTTCTTT	CASRIGTATEAFF